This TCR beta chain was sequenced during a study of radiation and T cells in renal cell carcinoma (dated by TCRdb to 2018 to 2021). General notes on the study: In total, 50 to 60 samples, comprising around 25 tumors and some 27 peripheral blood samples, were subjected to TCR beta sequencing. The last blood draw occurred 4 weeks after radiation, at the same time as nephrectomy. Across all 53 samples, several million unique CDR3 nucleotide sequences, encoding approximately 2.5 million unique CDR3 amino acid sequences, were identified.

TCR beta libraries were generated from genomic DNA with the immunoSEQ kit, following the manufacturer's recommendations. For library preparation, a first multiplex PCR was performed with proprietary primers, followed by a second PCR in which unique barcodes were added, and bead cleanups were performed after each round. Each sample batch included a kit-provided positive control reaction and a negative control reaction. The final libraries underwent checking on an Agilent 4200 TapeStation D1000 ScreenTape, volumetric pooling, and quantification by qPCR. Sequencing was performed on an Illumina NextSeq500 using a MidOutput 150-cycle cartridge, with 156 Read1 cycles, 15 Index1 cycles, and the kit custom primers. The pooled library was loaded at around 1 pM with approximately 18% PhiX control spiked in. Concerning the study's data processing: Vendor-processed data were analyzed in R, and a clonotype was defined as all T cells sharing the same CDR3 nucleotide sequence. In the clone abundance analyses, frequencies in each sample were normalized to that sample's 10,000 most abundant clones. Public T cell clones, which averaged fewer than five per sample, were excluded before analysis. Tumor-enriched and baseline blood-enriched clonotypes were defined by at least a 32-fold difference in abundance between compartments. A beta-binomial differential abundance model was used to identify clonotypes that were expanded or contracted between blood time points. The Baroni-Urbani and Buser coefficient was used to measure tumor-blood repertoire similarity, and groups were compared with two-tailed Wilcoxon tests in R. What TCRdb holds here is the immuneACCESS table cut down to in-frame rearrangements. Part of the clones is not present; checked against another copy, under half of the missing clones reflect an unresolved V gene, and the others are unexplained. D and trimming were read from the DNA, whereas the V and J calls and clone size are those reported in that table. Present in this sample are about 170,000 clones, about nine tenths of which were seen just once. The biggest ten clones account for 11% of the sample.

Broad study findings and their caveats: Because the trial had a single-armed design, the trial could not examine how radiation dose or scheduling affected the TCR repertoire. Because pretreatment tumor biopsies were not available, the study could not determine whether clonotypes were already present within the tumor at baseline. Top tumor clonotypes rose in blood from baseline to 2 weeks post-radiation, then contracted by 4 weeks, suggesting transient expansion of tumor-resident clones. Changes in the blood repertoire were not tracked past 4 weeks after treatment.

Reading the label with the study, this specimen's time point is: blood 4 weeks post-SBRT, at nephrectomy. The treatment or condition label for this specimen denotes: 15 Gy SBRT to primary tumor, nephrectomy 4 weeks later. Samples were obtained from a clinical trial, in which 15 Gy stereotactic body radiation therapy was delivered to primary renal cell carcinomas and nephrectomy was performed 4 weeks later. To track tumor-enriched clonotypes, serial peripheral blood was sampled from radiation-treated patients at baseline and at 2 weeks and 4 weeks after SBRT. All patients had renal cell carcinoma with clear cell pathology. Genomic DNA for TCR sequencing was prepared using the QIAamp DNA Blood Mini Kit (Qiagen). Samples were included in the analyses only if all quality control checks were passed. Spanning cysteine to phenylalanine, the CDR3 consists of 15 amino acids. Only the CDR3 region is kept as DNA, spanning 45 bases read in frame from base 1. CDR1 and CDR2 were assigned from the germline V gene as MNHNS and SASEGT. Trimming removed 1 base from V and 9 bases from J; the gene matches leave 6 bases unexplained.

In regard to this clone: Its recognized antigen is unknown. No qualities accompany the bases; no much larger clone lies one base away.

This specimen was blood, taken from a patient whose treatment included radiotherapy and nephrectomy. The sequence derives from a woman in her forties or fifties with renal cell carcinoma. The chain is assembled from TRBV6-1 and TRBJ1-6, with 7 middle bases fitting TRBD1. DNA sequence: TGTGCCAGCAGTGAAGGGGACAGAGGGTTTTCACCCCTCCACTTT. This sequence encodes CASSEGDRGFSPLHF.